The source of this T cell receptor beta chain is a study of T cell repertoires and HLA-DP antigens (dated 2018 in TCRdb). For the study in its entirety: The study used an in vitro model of CD4+ T cell alloreactivity against allogeneic HLA-DP presented by transduced HeLa cells. Of the three donors, two were male and one was female, and their ages ranged from the 18-to-29 age band up to the 60-to-69 age band. An average DNA input of approximately 220 ng was used for sorted CD137+CD4+ samples, compared with roughly 1,300 ng for pre-culture CD4+ samples. Compared with self, one alloantigen differed at one amino acid in the peptide-binding groove and the other differed at around eleven, modelling structurally similar versus dissimilar alloantigens.

Magnetic bead negative selection was used to isolate untouched CD4+ T cells from Ficoll-separated PBMC, with purity averaging roughly 98%. Magnetic beads were used to isolate untouched CD4+ T cells from Ficoll-separated PBMC, giving about 97.7% purity with negligible CD8+ contamination. Donors were a few healthy blood donors whose buffy coats supplied peripheral blood mononuclear cells. Each of the three donors was CMV seronegative. The DNeasy Blood & Tissue Kit was used to extract genomic DNA. Genomic DNA from sorted CD137+CD4+ cells and from pre-culture CD4+ baseline samples of each subject was subjected to TCRB sequencing. What the work shows at the level of the full study, not this receptor alone: The naive and memory CD4+ repertoires were not analysed as separate populations. Sorted CD137+ cells showed similar clonality against both alloantigens, at approximately 0.39, which was much higher than the 0.04 to 0.045 seen in pre-culture samples. Clones undetected before culture had an average cumulative frequency of approximately 37% against one allele and about 51% against the other. The study was limited by having just three donors, by relying on a non-physiological HeLa antigen-presenting system, and by using total CD4+ cells as responders.

Details on this clone: Its antigen is not yet known. One base away there is no much larger clone; base qualities are not given.

TCRB CDR3 regions were amplified with the immunoSEQ multiplex PCR using forward primers for 54 TRBV segments and reverse primers for 13 TRBJ segments. For pre-culture CD4+ samples, sequencing was done at deep resolution with a target of approximately 200,000 T cell genomes. Sequencing of amplicons was performed on an Illumina HiSeq System, and 87 bp reads covering the CDR3 were generated. The paper's processing steps were these. Correction for PCR and sequencing errors was applied to reads, and CDR3 regions were defined through alignment to IMGT reference sequences. Synthetic template pools were used to estimate counts of templates and unique rearrangements. Clonality was calculated as 1 minus Pielou's evenness. The Daley-Smith estimator was used to estimate richness. Morisita's index served as the measure of repertoire overlap. Clones present in cultured samples but not detected in the pre-culture repertoire of the same donor were defined as low-abundance clones. Drawn from immuneACCESS, this table holds only the in-frame rearrangements with V and J called that TCRdb kept. Clones are partly lost; checked studies trace under half to an unresolved V gene and leave the rest unexplained. That table is the source of V, J and clone size, and D and trimming were worked out from the DNA. The table for this sample lists around 110,000 clones; 90% to 95% of them were counted only once. The top ten hold roughly 0.3% of the sample.

Sequencing was done on a sample of CD4+ T cells from PBMCs. This clonotype was obtained from a woman in her late teens or twenties in good health and CMV-seronegative.

The CDR3 region reads CASSPGQGSPSPHF. The DNA sequence follows: TGTGCCAGCAGCCCGGGACAGGGCTCACCGTCCCCGCATTTT. Here the chain combines TRBV7-2 and TRBJ1-5; TRBD1 lines up with 9 middle nucleotides. Trimming takes 5 bases off V and 15 bases off J; junction bases not matched to a gene: 14. Taken from the germline V gene, the CDR1 and CDR2 loops are SGHTA and FQGNSA. The CDR3, from cysteine to phenylalanine, totals 14 residues. The DNA shown is the 42-base CDR3, in frame from base 1.